The entry that follows covers one T cell receptor (beta chain) sequence. Antigen unknown. The sample belongs to a study of shared clonotypes between healthy human individuals. Genomic DNA of each subset was evenly split across several immunoSEQ plates. Libraries were prepared by immunoSEQ multiplex PCR; TCRdb keeps only in-frame clonotypes and omits some of them. The data contain around 1.1 million clones, approximately 80% of them singletons. Whole-study results and caveats: Generation probability values for non-shared clonotypes were lower than those for clonotypes shared by all four donors.

The V end was cut by 7 bases, the J end by 7 bases, with 8 bases between. This CDR3 spans 10 amino acids. The germline CDR1 and CDR2 sequences are DFQATT and SNEGSKA (reference sequence). The sample was memory CD4+ T cells from PBMCs. As for subset: CD45RA-negative fraction. The rearrangement uses TRBV20-1 and TRBJ2-1; D gene unclear. The sequence derives from a man aged 18 to 29 in good health. Some clones in this sample may be carry-over from other donors' samples. CDR3: CSVDLNEQFF. The CDR3 DNA reads TGCAGTGTCGACTTAAATGAGCAGTTCTTC.